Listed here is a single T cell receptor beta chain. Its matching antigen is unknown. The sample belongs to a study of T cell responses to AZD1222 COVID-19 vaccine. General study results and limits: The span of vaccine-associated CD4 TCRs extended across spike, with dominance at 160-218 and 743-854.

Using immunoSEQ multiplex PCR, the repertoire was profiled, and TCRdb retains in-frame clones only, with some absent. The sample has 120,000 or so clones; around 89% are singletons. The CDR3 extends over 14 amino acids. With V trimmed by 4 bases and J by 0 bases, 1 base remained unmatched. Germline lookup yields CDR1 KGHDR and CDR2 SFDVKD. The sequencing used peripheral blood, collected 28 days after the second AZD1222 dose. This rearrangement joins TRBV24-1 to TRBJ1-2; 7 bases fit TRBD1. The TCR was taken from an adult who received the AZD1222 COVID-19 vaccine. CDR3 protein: CATSDQGANYGYTF. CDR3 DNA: TGTGCCACCAGTGACCAGGGGGCTAACTATGGCTACACCTTC.